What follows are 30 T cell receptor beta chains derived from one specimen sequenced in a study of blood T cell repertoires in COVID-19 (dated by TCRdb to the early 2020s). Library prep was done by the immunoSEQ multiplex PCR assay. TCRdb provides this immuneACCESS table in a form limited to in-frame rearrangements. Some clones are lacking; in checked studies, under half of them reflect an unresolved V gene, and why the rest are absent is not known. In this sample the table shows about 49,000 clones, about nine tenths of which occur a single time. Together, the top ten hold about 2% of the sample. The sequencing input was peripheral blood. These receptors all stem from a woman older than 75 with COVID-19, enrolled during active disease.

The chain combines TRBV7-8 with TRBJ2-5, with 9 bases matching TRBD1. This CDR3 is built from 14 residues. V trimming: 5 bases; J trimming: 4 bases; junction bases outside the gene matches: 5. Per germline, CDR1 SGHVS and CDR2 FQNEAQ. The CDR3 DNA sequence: TGTGCCAGCAGCCCACCGGGACAGGGAGAGACCCAGTACTTC. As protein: CASSPPGQGETQYF.

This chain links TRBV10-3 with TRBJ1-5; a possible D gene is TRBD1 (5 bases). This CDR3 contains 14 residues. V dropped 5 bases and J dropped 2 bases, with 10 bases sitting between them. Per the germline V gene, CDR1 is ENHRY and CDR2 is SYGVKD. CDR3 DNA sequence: TGTGCCATCAGTAACCAAGGGGGCAATCAGCCCCAGCATTTT. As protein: CAISNQGGNQPQHF.

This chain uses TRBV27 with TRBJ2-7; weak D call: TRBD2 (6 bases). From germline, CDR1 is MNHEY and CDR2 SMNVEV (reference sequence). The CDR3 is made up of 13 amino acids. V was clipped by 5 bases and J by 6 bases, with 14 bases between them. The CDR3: CASSGGTAGEQYF. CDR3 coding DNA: TGTGCCAGCAGTGGAGGGACCGCCGGCGAGCAGTACTTC.

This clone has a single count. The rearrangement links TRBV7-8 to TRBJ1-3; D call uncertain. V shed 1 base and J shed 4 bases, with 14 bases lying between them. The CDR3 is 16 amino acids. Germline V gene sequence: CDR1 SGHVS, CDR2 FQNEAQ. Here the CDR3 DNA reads TGTGCCAGCAGCTTAGAGCGGGTTGTAGGAGGAAACACCATATATTTT. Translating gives CASSLERVVGGNTIYF.

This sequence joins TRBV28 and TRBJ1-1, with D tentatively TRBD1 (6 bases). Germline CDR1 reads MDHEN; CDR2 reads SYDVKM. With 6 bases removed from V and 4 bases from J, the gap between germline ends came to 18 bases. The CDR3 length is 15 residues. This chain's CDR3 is CASRINQGRGTEAFF. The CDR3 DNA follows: TGTGCCAGCAGAATCAACCAGGGCAGGGGCACTGAAGCTTTCTTT.

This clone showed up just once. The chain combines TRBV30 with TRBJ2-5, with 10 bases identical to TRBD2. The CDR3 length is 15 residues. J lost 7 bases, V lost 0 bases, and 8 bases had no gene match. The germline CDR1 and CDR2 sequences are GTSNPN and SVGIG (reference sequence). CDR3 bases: TGTGCCTGGAGTGTACGGGCCAGCGGGGGGGGGACCCAGTACTTC. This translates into CAWSVRASGGGTQYF.

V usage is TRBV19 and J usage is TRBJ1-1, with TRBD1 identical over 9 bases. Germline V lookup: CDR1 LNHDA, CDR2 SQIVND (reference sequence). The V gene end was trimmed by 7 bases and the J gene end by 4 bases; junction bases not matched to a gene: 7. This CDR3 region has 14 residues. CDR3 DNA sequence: TGTGCCAGTACCGGACAGGGGTCGTTCACTGAAGCTTTCTTT. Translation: CASTGQGSFTEAFF. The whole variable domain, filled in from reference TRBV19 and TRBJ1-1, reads DGGITQSPKYLFRKEGQNVTLSCEQNLNHDAMYWYRQDPGQGLRLIYYSQIVNDFQKGDIAEGYSVSREKKESFPLTVTSAQKNPTAFYLCASTGQGSFTEAFFGQGTRLTVV.

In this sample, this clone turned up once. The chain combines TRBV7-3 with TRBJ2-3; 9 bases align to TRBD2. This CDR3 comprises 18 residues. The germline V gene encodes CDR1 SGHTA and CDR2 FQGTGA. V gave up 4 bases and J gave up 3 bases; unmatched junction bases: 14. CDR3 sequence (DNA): TGTGCCAGCAGCTCGACCAGAGCTAGCGGGGTCGGGACAGATACGCAGTATTTT. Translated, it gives CASSSTRASGVGTDTQYF. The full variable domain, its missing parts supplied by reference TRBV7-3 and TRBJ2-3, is GAGVSQTPSNKVTEKGKYVELRCDPISGHTALYWYRQSLGQGPEFLIYFQGTGAADDSGLPNDRFFAVRPEGSVSTLKIQRTERGDSAVYLCASSSTRASGVGTDTQYFGPGTRLTVL.

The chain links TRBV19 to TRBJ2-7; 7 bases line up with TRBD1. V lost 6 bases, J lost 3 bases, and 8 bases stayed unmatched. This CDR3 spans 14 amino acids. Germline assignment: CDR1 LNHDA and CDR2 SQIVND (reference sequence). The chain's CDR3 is CASRGTGVDYEQYF. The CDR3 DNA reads TGTGCCAGTAGGGGCACAGGGGTAGACTACGAGCAGTACTTC.

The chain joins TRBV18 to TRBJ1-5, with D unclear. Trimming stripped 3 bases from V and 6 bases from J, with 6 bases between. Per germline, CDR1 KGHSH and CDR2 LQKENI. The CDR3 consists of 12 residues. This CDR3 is CASSPGLQPQHF. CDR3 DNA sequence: TGTGCCAGCTCACCCGGTCTTCAGCCCCAGCATTTT.

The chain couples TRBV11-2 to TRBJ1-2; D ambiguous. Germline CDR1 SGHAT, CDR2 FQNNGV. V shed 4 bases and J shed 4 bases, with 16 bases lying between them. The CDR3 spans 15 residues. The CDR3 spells CASSSGRVRGYGYTF. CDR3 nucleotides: TGTGCCAGCAGCTCTGGGAGGGTACGGGGCTATGGCTACACCTTC.

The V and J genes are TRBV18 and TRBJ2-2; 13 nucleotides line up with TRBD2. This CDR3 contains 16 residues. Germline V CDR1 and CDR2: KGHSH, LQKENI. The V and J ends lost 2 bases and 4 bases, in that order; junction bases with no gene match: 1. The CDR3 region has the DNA TGTGCCAGCTCACCAAGGACTAGCGGGAGCACCGGGGAGCTGTTTTTT. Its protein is CASSPRTSGSTGELFF.

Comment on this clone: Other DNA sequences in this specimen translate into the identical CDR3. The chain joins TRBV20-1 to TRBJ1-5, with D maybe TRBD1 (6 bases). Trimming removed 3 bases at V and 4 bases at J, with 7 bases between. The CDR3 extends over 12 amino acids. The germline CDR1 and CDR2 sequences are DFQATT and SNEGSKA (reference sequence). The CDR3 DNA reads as TGCAGTGCTAGTAGGGGGAATCAGCCCCAGCATTTT. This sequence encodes CSASRGNQPQHF.

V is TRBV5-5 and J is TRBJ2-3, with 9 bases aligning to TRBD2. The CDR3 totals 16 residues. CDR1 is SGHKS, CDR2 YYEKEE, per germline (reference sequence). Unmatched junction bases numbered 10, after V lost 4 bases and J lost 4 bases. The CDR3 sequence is CASSPKGASGADTQYF. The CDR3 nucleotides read TGTGCCAGCAGCCCAAAGGGGGCTAGCGGGGCAGATACGCAGTATTTT.

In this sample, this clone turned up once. The CDR3, as DNA: TGTGCCAGCAGTGAAGGGACAGGGGGGGAAAAACTGTTTTTT. Its translation: CASSEGTGGEKLFF. The V and J genes are TRBV2 and TRBJ1-4, with 10 positions matching TRBD1. The CDR3 runs to 14 residues. Germline CDR1 is SNHLY and CDR2 is FYNNEI. V trimming: 1 base; J trimming: 8 bases; junction bases outside the gene matches: 1.

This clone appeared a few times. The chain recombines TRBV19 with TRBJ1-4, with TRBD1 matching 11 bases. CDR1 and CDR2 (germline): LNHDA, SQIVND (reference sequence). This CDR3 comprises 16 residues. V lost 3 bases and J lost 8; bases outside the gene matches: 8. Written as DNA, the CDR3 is TGTGCCAGTAGTATTGTCGTCGGACAGGGGGCAGAAAAACTGTTTTTT. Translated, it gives CASSIVVGQGAEKLFF.

In nucleotides, the CDR3 is TGTGCCTGGAGTGGCAGGGCGATCACTAACTATGGCTACACCTTC. Protein sequence: CAWSGRAITNYGYTF. V gene TRBV30 combines with J gene TRBJ1-2; tentatively, D is TRBD1 (5 bases). CDR3 length: 15 residues. The germline CDR1 and CDR2 sequences are GTSNPN and SVGIG (reference sequence). Trimming cost V 1 base and J 0 bases, with 12 bases left between them. The full variable domain, rest sourced from reference TRBV30 and TRBJ1-2, is SQTIHQWPATLVQPVGSPLSLECTVEGTSNPNLYWYRQAAGRGLQLLFYSVGIGQISSEVPQNLSASRPQDRQFILSSKKLLLSDSGFYLCAWSGRAITNYGYTFGSGTRLTVV.

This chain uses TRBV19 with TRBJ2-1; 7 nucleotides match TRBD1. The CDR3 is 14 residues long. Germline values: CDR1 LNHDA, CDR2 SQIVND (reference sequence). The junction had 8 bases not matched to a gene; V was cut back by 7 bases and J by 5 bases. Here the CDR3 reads CASKDRPRDNEQFF. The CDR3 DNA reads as TGTGCCAGTAAGGACAGGCCTCGGGACAATGAGCAGTTCTTC.

The CDR3, as DNA: TGTGCCAGCTCACCCGTACTAGCGGGGAGACCCTACGAGCAGTACTTC. It is translated as CASSPVLAGRPYEQYF. The chain combines TRBV18 with TRBJ2-7, with TRBD2 matching 10 bases. The J segment lost 2 bases and the V segment lost 3 bases, leaving 7 bases of the junction unmatched. The CDR3 spans 16 residues. From germline, CDR1 is KGHSH and CDR2 LQKENI.

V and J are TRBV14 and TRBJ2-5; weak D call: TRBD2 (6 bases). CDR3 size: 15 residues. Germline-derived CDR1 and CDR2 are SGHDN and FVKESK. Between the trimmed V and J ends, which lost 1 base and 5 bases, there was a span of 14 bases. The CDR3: CASSQGRGLRETQYF. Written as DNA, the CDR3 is TGTGCCAGCAGCCAAGGGCGGGGCCTCCGGGAGACCCAGTACTTC. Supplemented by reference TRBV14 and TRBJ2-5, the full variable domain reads EAGVTQFPSHSVIEKGQTVTLRCDPISGHDNLYWYRRVMGKEIKFLLHFVKESKQDESGMPNNRFLAERTGGTYSTLKVQPAELEDSGVYFCASSQGRGLRETQYFGPGTRLLVL.

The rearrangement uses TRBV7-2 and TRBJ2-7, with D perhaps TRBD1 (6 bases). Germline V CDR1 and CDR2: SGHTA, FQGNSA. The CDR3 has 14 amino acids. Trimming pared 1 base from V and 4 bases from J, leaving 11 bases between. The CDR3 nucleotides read TGTGCCAGCAGCTTAGGCAGGGGTGGGTACGAGCAGTACTTC. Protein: CASSLGRGGYEQYF.

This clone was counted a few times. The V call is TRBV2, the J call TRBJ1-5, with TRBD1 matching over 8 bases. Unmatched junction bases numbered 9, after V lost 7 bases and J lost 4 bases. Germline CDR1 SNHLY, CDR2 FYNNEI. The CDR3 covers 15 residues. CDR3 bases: TGTGCCAGCATGGGAGGACAGGGACGAAATCAGCCCCAGCATTTT. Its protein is CASMGGQGRNQPQHF. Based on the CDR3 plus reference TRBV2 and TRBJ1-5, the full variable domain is EPEVTQTPSHQVTQMGQEVILRCVPISNHLYFYWYRQILGQKVEFLVSFYNNEISEKSEIFDDQFSVERPDGSNFTLKIRSTKLEDSAMYFCASMGGQGRNQPQHFGDGTRLSIL.

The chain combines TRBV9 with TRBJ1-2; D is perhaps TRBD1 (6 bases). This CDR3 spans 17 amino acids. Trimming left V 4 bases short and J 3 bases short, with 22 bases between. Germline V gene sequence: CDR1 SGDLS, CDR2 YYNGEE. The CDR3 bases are TGTGCCAGCAGCTCCTCCACAGGGACACAGGGCTACTATGGCTACACCTTC. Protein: CASSSSTGTQGYYGYTF.

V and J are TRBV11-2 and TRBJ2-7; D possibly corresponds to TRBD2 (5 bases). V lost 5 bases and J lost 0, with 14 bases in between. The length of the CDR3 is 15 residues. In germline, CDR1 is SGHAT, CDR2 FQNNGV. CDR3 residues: CASSRGRGSSYEQYF. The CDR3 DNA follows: TGTGCCAGCAGCCGCGGTCGAGGGAGCTCCTACGAGCAGTACTTC.

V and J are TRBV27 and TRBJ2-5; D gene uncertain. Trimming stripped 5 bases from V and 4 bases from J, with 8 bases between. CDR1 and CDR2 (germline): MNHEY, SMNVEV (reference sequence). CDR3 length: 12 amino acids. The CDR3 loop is CASSNRGETQYF. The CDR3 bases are TGTGCCAGCAGTAACCGAGGAGAGACCCAGTACTTC.

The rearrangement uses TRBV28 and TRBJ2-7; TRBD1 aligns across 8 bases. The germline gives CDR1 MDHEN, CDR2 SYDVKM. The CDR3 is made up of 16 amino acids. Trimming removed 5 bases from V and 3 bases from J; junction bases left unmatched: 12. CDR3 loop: CASSHSPRTGHYEQYF. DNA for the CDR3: TGTGCCAGCAGTCATAGCCCTAGGACAGGGCACTACGAGCAGTACTTC.

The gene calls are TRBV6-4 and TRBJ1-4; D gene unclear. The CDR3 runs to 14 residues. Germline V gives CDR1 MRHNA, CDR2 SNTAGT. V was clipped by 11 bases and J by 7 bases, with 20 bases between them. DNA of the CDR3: TGTGCCGGACGACTTCGGAGACGGGGTGAAAAACTGTTTTTT. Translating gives CAGRLRRRGEKLFF.

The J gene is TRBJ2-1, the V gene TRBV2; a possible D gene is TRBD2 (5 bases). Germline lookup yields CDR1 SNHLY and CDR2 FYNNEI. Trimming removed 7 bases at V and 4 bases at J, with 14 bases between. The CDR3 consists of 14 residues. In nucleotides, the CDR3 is TGTGCCAGCAACGGCGGGCCTAGTTACAATGAGCAGTTCTTC. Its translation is CASNGGPSYNEQFF.

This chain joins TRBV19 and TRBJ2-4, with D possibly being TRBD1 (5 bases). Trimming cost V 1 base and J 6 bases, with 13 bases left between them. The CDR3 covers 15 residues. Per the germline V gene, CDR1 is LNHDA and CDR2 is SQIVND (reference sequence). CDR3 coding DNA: TGTGCCAGTAGTATAGCGGGCAGGGCCGTAAACATTCAGTACTTC. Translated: CASSIAGRAVNIQYF. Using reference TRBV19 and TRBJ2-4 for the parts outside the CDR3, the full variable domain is DGGITQSPKYLFRKEGQNVTLSCEQNLNHDAMYWYRQDPGQGLRLIYYSQIVNDFQKGDIAEGYSVSREKKESFPLTVTSAQKNPTAFYLCASSIAGRAVNIQYFGAGTRLSVL.

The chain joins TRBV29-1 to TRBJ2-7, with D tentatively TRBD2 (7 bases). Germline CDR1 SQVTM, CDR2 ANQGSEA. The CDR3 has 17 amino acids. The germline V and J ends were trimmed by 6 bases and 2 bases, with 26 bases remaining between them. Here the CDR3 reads CSVEEASGFGGTYEQYF. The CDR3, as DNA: TGCAGCGTCGAGGAGGCTAGCGGTTTTGGGGGCACCTACGAGCAGTACTTC.